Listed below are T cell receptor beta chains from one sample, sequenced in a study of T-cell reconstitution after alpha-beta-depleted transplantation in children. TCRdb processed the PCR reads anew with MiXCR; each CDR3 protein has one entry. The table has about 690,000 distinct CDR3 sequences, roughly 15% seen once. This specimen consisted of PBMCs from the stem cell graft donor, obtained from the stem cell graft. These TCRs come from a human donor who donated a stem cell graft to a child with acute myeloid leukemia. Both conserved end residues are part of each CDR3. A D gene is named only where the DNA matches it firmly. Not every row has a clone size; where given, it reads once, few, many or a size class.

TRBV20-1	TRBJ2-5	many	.	TGCAGTGCTAGGCCCCTAGACGAAGAGACCCAGTACTTC	CSARPLDEETQYF
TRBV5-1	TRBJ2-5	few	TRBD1	TGCGCCAGCAGCACCCGACAGGGGCAACAAGAGACCCAGTACTTC	CASSTRQGQQETQYF
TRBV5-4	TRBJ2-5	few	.	TGTGCCAGCAGGGACTTTTTGGAAGAGACCCAGTACTTC	CASRDFLEETQYF
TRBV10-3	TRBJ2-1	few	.	TGTGCCATCGGCGCAAATGAGCAGTTCTTC	CAIGANEQFF
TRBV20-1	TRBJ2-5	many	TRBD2	TGCAGTGCTAGACAAGGCGGGGGGGCCCAAGAGACCCAGTACTTC	CSARQGGGAQETQYF
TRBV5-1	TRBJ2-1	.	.	TGCGCCAGCAGCTTGTCGGGGCCTCCGGGTAATGAGCAGTTCTTC	CASSLSGPPGNEQFF
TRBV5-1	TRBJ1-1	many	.	TGCGCCAGCAGCATCGACCTAGGCATGAACACTGAAGCTTTCTTT	CASSIDLGMNTEAFF
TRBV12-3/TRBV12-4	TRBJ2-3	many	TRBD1	TGTGCCAGCAGCTCCGGGACAGGGGGTGCGGATACGCAGTATTTT	CASSSGTGGADTQYF
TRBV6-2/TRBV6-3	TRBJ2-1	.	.	TGTGCCAGCACCCGCCGGGCAGGTAATGAGCAGTTCTTC	CASTRRAGNEQFF
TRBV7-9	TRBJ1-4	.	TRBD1	TGTGCCAGCAGCTTAAGCCCGGGACAGGGAGATGAAAAACTGTTTTTT	CASSLSPGQGDEKLFF
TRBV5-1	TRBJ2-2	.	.	TGCGCCAGCAGCTTGATCACAGCCACCGGGGAGCTGTTTTTT	CASSLITATGELFF
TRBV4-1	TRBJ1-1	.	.	TGCGCCAGCAGCCTCCCCCAGGGATATGGAGCTTTCTTT	CASSLPQGYGAFF